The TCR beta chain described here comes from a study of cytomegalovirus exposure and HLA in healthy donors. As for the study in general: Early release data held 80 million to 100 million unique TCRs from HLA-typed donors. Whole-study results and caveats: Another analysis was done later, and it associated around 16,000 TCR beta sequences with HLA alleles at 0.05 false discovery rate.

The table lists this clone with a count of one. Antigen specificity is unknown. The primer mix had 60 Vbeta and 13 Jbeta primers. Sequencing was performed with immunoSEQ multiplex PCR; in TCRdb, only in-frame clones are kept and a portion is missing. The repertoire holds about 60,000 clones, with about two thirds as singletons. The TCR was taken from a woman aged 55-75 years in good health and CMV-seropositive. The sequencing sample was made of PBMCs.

CDR3 residues: CASSAYSLAVTSGNTIYF. CDR3 nucleotides: TGTGCCAGCAGCGCGTACTCACTCGCGGTTACCTCCGGAAACACCATATATTTT. V and J are TRBV5-6 and TRBJ1-3; D gene uncertain. The V end lost 4 bases, the J end lost 4 bases, and 24 bases lay between the germline ends. The CDR3 has 18 residues. The germline CDR1 and CDR2 sequences are SGHDT and YYEEEE. Based on the CDR3 plus reference TRBV5-6 and TRBJ1-3, the full variable domain is DAGVTQSPTHLIKTRGQQVTLRCSPKSGHDTVSWYQQALGQGPQFIFQYYEEEERQRGNFPDRFSGHQFPNYSSELNVNALLLGDSALYLCASSAYSLAVTSGNTIYFGEGSWLTVV.